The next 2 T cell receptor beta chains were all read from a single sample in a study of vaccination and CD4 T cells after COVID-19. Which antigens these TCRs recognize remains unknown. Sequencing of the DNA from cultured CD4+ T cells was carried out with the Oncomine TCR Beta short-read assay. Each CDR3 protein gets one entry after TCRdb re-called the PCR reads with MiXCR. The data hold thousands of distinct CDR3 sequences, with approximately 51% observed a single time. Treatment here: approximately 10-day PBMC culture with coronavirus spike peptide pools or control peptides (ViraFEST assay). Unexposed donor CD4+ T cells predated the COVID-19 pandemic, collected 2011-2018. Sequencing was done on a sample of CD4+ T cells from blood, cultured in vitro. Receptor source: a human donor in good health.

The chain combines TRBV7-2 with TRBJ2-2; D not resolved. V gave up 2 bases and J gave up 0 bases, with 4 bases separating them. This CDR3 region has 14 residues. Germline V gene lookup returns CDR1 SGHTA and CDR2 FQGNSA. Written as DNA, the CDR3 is TGTGCCAGCAGCTTACAAGCGAACACCGGGGAGCTGTTTTTT. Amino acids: CASSLQANTGELFF.

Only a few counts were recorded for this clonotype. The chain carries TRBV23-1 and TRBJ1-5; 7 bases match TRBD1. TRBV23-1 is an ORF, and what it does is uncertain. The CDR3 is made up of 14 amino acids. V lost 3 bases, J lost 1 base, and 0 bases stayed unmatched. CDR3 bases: TGCGCCAGCAGTCAGGGACAGAGCAATCAGCCCCAGCATTTT. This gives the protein CASSQGQSNQPQHF.